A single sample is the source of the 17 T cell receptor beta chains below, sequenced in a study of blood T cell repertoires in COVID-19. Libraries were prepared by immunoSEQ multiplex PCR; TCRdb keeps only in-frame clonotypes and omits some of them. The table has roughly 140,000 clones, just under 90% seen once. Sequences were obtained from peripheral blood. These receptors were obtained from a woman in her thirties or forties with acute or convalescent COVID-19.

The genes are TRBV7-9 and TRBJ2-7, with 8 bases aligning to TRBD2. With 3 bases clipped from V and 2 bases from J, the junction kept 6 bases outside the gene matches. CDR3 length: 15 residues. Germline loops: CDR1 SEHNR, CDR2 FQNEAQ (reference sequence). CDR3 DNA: TGTGCCAGCAGCTTCCTAGCGGGTCAGACCTACGAGCAGTACTTC. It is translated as CASSFLAGQTYEQYF.

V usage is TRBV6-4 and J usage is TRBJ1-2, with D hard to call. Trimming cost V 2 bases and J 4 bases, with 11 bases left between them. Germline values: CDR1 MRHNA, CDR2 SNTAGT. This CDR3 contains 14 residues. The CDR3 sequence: CASSDNPAGYGYTF. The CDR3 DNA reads TGTGCCAGCAGTGACAACCCGGCAGGCTATGGCTACACCTTC.

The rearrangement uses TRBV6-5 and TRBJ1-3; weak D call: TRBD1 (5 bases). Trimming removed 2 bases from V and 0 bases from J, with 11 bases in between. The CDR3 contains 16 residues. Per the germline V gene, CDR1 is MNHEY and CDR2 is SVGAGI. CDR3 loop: CASSYDAGLSGNTIYF. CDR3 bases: TGTGCCAGCAGTTACGATGCGGGACTCTCTGGAAACACCATATATTTT.

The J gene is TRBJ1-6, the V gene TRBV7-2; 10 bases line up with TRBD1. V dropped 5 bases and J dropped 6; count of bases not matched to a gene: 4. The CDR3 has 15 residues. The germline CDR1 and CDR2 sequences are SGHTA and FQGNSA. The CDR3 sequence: CASSPRQGANSPLHF. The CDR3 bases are TGTGCCAGCAGCCCACGACAGGGGGCTAATTCACCCCTCCACTTT.

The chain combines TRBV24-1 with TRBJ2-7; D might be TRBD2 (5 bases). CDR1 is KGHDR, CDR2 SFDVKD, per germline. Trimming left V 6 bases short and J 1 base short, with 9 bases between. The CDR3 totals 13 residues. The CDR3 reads CATSPRGSYEQYF. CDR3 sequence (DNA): TGTGCCACCAGTCCCCGCGGGTCCTACGAGCAGTACTTC.

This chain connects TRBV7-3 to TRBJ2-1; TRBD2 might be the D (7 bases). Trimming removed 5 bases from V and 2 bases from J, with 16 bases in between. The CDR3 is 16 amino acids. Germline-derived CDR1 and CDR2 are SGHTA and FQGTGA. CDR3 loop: CASSLQGGGPYNEQFF. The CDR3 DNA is TGTGCCAGCAGCCTCCAAGGGGGGGGCCCCTACAATGAGCAGTTCTTC. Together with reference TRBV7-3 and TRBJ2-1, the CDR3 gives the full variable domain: GAGVSQTPSNKVTEKGKYVELRCDPISGHTALYWYRQSLGQGPEFLIYFQGTGAADDSGLPNDRFFAVRPEGSVSTLKIQRTERGDSAVYLCASSLQGGGPYNEQFFGPGTRLTVL.

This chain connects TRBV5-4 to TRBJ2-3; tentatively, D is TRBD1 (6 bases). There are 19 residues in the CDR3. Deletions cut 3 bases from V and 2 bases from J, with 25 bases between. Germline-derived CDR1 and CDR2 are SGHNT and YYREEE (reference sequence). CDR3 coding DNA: TGTGCCAGCAGCTGGGGACAACGGGGCCCCGACGGTCTCACAGATACGCAGTATTTT. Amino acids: CASSWGQRGPDGLTDTQYF.

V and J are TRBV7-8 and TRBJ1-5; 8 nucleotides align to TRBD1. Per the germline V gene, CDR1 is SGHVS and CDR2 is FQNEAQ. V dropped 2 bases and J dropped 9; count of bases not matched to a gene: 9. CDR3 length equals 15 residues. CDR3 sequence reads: CASSLTGQGPRPQHF. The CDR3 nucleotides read TGTGCCAGCAGCTTAACAGGACAGGGCCCAAGGCCCCAGCATTTT.

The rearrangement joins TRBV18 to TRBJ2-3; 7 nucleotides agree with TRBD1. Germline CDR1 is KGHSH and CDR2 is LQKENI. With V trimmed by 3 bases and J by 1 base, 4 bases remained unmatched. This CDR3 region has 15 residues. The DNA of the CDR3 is TGTGCCAGCTCACCCCGACAGGGAGGCACAGATACGCAGTATTTT. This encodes CASSPRQGGTDTQYF.

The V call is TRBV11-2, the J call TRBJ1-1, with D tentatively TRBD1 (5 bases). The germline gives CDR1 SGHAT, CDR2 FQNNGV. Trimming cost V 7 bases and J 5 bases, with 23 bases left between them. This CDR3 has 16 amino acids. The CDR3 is CASTGDEGNWITEAFF. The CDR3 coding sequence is TGTGCCAGCACGGGGGATGAGGGGAATTGGATAACTGAAGCTTTCTTT.

CDR3 bases: TGTGCCAGCAGTCTCTCATTACAGGGGATATTGCGCGGCTACACCTTC. As protein: CASSLSLQGILRGYTF. This chain joins TRBV28 and TRBJ1-2; TRBD1 matches 7 bases. Losses at the gene ends were 5 bases for V and 8 bases for J; bases not matched to a gene: 17. The germline V gene has CDR1 MDHEN and CDR2 SYDVKM. This CDR3 comprises 16 residues.

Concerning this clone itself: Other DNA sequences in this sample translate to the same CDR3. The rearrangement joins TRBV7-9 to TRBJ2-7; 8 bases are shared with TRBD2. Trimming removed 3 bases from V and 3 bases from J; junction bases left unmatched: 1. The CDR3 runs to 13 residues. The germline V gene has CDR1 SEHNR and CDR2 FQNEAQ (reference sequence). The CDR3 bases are TGTGCCAGCAGCTTGGCGGGAGGCTACGAGCAGTACTTC. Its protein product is CASSLAGGYEQYF.

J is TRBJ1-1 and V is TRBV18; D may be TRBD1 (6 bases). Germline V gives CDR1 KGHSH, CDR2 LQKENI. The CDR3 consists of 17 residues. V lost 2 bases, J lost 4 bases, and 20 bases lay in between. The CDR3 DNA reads TGTGCCAGCTCACCAATGGGGGCTGGGGCCAGAGGCACTGAAGCTTTCTTT. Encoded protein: CASSPMGAGARGTEAFF. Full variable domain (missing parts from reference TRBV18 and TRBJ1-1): NAGVMQNPRHLVRRRGQEARLRCSPMKGHSHVYWYRQLPEEGLKFMVYLQKENIIDESGMPKERFSAEFPKEGPSILRIQQVVRGDSAAYFCASSPMGAGARGTEAFFGQGTRLTVV.

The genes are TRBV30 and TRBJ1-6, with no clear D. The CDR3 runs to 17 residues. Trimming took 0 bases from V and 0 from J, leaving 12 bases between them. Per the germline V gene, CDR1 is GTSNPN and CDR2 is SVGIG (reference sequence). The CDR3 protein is CAWSVPTGSSYNSPLHF. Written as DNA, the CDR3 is TGTGCCTGGAGTGTACCCACTGGTAGCTCCTATAATTCACCCCTCCACTTT.

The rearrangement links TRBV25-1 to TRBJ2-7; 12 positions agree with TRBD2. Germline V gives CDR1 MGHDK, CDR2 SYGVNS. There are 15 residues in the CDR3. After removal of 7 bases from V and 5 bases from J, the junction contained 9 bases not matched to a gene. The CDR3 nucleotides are TGTGCCAGCAAATCTAGCGGGGGGGCTAGGAACGAGCAGTACTTC. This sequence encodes CASKSSGGARNEQYF.

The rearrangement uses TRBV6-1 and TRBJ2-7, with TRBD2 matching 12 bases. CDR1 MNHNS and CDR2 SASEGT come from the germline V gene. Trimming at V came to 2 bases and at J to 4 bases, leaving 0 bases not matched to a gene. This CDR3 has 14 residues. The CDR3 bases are TGTGCCAGCAGTGAAACTAGCGGGAGGTACGAGCAGTACTTC. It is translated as CASSETSGRYEQYF.

CDR3 residues: CASSPPVNYGTGELFF. Here the CDR3 DNA reads TGTGCCAGCAGTCCACCCGTTAACTATGGCACCGGGGAGCTGTTTTTT. The chain is built from TRBV28 and TRBJ2-2, with D unclear. Germline-derived CDR1 and CDR2 are MDHEN and SYDVKM. The CDR3 is 16 residues long. Deletions cut 5 bases from V and 4 bases from J, with 17 bases between.